The rows below give T cell receptor beta chains drawn from one sample of a study. TCRdb used MiXCR to reprocess the RT-PCR reads, holding one entry per CDR3 protein. There are more than 550,000 distinct CDR3 sequences in the sample; 14% occur only once, and 3.6% lies in the top ten. The sample taken for sequencing was memory CD4+ T cells from blood. These receptors came from a female donor in good health, serving as a healthy control. Each CDR3 is given with its conserved first and last residue. The order of the fields is V gene, CDR3 length, clone size, J gene, D gene, CDR3 DNA, CDR3 protein. The D gene is left open where the match is weak. Size is omitted from some rows. Given values are once, few, many or a class for expanded clones.

v_call: TRBV5-1
cdr3_length: 14
clone_size: many
j_call: TRBJ2-1
d_call: -
cdr3_nt: TGCGCCAGCAGGTCAGCCGCCGTCTTTGATGAGCAGTTCTTC
cdr3_aa: CASRSAAVFDEQFF

v_call: TRBV5-6
cdr3_length: 16
clone_size: many
j_call: TRBJ2-1
d_call: -
cdr3_nt: TGTGCCAGCAGCTTGGAAGGATTACCCCCTCGCAATGAGCAGTTCTTC
cdr3_aa: CASSLEGLPPRNEQFF

v_call: TRBV3-1
cdr3_length: 14
clone_size: few
j_call: TRBJ1-1
d_call: -
cdr3_nt: TGTGCCAGCAGCCAAGTCGGGGGGAACACTGAAGCTTTCTTT
cdr3_aa: CASSQVGGNTEAFF

v_call: TRBV4-1
cdr3_length: 17
clone_size: -
j_call: TRBJ2-1
d_call: TRBD2
cdr3_nt: TGCGCCAGCAGCCACCCGAGGTCTAGCGGGAGAGGGAATGAGCAGTTCTTC
cdr3_aa: CASSHPRSSGRGNEQFF

v_call: TRBV7-2
cdr3_length: 15
clone_size: many
j_call: TRBJ2-5
d_call: TRBD2
cdr3_nt: TGTGCCAGCAGCCGCAACTCGGGACTACAAGAGACCCAGTACTTC
cdr3_aa: CASSRNSGLQETQYF

v_call: TRBV4-2
cdr3_length: 15
clone_size: -
j_call: TRBJ2-3
d_call: -
cdr3_nt: TGTGCCAGCAGCCAAGAGGCAAGTAGCACAGATACGCAGTATTTT
cdr3_aa: CASSQEASSTDTQYF

v_call: TRBV7-2
cdr3_length: 16
clone_size: many
j_call: TRBJ2-1
d_call: -
cdr3_nt: TGTGCCAGCAGCTTAGTCGGCTCCTACTCCTACAATGAGCAGTTCTTC
cdr3_aa: CASSLVGSYSYNEQFF

v_call: TRBV9
cdr3_length: 15
clone_size: -
j_call: TRBJ1-1
d_call: -
cdr3_nt: TGTGCCAGCAGCGTAGGGGTAGTAAGGGACACTGAAGCTTTCTTT
cdr3_aa: CASSVGVVRDTEAFF

v_call: TRBV29-1
cdr3_length: 12
clone_size: many
j_call: TRBJ1-1
d_call: -
cdr3_nt: TGCAGCGGGAGGGGGGAGGGCACTGAAGCTTTCTTT
cdr3_aa: CSGRGEGTEAFF

v_call: TRBV5-6
cdr3_length: 17
clone_size: -
j_call: TRBJ2-5
d_call: TRBD2
cdr3_nt: TGTGCCAGCAGCTTGTACCGACTAGCGGGAGATGGAGAGACCCAGTACTTC
cdr3_aa: CASSLYRLAGDGETQYF

v_call: TRBV4-3
cdr3_length: 17
clone_size: few
j_call: TRBJ2-1
d_call: -
cdr3_nt: TGCGCCAGCAGCCAGACGCACCGCCGGGACTCCTACAATGAGCAGTTCTTC
cdr3_aa: CASSQTHRRDSYNEQFF

v_call: TRBV28
cdr3_length: 15
clone_size: few
j_call: TRBJ2-7
d_call: TRBD1
cdr3_nt: TGTGCCAGCAGTTCCAAGGACAGGGGGCGCAGCGAGCAGTACTTC
cdr3_aa: CASSSKDRGRSEQYF

v_call: TRBV27
cdr3_length: 14
clone_size: -
j_call: TRBJ1-4
d_call: -
cdr3_nt: TGTGCCAGCAGTTCGGCTGCAACTAATGAAAAACTGTTTTTT
cdr3_aa: CASSSAATNEKLFF

v_call: TRBV14
cdr3_length: 15
clone_size: -
j_call: TRBJ2-1
d_call: TRBD2
cdr3_nt: TGTGCCAGCAGCCAAGTCCGCGGGGGGGGCAATGAGCAGTTCTTC
cdr3_aa: CASSQVRGGGNEQFF